Each of the 21 T cell receptor beta chains below was sequenced from the same sample in a study of blood T cell repertoires in COVID-19. The table came from immunoSEQ multiplex PCR; TCRdb's copy has only in-frame clones and leaves some out. The table includes 150,000 to 200,000 clones, 80% to 85% detected once. The sequencing sample was made of PBMCs or T cells enriched from blood (not recorded which). The receptors were gathered from a woman aged 55-70 years who had recovered from COVID-19.

This clone has just a few counts. The chain is built from TRBV5-1 and TRBJ2-3; D perhaps matches TRBD2 (5 bases). The CDR3 runs 14 residues. Germline CDR1 is SGHRS and CDR2 is YFSETQ. Between the trimmed V and J ends, which lost 6 bases and 0 bases, there was a span of 11 bases. The CDR3 DNA reads as TGCGCCAGCAACCTAGCCTCTAGCACAGATACGCAGTATTTT. This gives the protein CASNLASSTDTQYF. Variable domain in full (rest from reference TRBV5-1 and TRBJ2-3): KAGVTQTPRYLIKTRGQQVTLSCSPISGHRSVSWYQQTPGQGLQFLFEYFSETQRNKGNFPGRFSGRQFSNSRSEMNVSTLELGDSALYLCASNLASSTDTQYFGPGTRLTVL.

This clone occurred a few times. V usage is TRBV4-2 and J usage is TRBJ2-2, with D tentatively TRBD1 (6 bases). The CDR3 runs 15 residues. The V gene's germline CDR1 is LGHNA and CDR2 YNFKEQ. Trimming left V 3 bases short and J 3 bases short, with 11 bases between. In DNA, the CDR3 is TGTGCCAGCAGCCAGGGAAACAGGGACACCGGGGAGCTGTTTTTT. This translates into CASSQGNRDTGELFF.

The rearrangement links TRBV9 to TRBJ2-2; 11 nucleotides match TRBD2. This CDR3 region has 17 residues. J lost 1 base, V lost 0 bases, and 2 bases had no gene match. The germline V gene has CDR1 SGDLS and CDR2 YYNGEE. CDR3 residues: CASSVAGLAGNTGELFF. CDR3 sequence (DNA): TGTGCCAGCAGCGTAGCAGGACTAGCGGGGAACACCGGGGAGCTGTTTTTT.

The chain has TRBV3-1 (or the pseudogene TRBV3-2) and TRBJ2-4; perhaps TRBD2 as D (7 bases). The germline gives CDR1 LGHDT, CDR2 YNNKEL (reference sequence). The CDR3 extends over 13 amino acids. With 5 bases removed from V and 10 bases from J, the gap between germline ends came to 15 bases. CDR3 residues: CASSGRGTWIQYF. The CDR3 bases are TGTGCCAGCAGCGGGAGGGGGACCTGGATTCAGTACTTC.

The chain couples TRBV10-3 to TRBJ2-7; 8 nucleotides align to TRBD1. After removal of 9 bases from V and 4 bases from J, the junction contained 17 bases not matched to a gene. This CDR3 has 16 residues. The germline gives CDR1 ENHRY, CDR2 SYGVKD. The CDR3 coding sequence is TGTGCCATGAGCCCAAACCGGCAGGGGGCTAGGTACGAGCAGTACTTC. It yields the protein CAMSPNRQGARYEQYF.

This chain links TRBV5-1 with TRBJ2-7, with 8 positions matching TRBD1. CDR3 length equals 15 residues. Germline trimming cut 4 bases from V and 2 bases from J; bases unmatched to any gene: 8. Germline CDR1 reads SGHRS; CDR2 reads YFSETQ. The CDR3 region is CASSPRDRFTYEQYF. CDR3 bases: TGCGCCAGCAGCCCTAGGGACAGGTTCACCTACGAGCAGTACTTC.

This clone has a single count. The chain is built from TRBV27 and TRBJ2-7; TRBD1 aligns across 7 bases. CDR1 and CDR2 from the germline V gene are MNHEY and SMNVEV (reference sequence). Losses at the gene ends were 2 bases for V and 2 bases for J; bases not matched to a gene: 6. This CDR3 spans 15 amino acids. Here the CDR3 reads CASSLVGTDPYEQYF. CDR3 DNA: TGTGCCAGCAGTTTAGTCGGGACAGACCCCTACGAGCAGTACTTC.

V gene TRBV5-1 combines with J gene TRBJ2-3; perhaps TRBD2 as D (5 bases). The CDR3 length is 13 residues. CDR1 SGHRS and CDR2 YFSETQ come from the germline V gene. Trimming removed 2 bases from V and 6 bases from J, with 10 bases in between. The CDR3 sequence is CASSFGIRDTQYF. As DNA, the CDR3 is TGCGCCAGCAGCTTCGGGATAAGGGATACGCAGTATTTT.

The CDR3 coding sequence is TGTGCCAGCTCTCCCGGGACAGGGGAAAATTCACCCCTCCACTTT. Its translation is CASSPGTGENSPLHF. The chain has TRBV18 and TRBJ1-6, with TRBD1 identical over 10 bases. The trim removed 6 bases at V and 7 bases at J, leaving 6 bases unmatched. The CDR3 spans 15 residues. CDR1 KGHSH and CDR2 LQKENI come from the germline V gene.

The chain recombines TRBV4-1 with TRBJ2-7, with D possibly matching TRBD1 (5 bases). The V and J ends lost 0 bases and 3 bases respectively, with 9 bases between them. This CDR3 spans 14 amino acids. Germline V gene lookup returns CDR1 MGHRA and CDR2 YSYEKL. The CDR3, as DNA: TGCGCCAGCAGCCAAGAATACGGACACTACGAGCAGTACTTC. It specifies CASSQEYGHYEQYF.

V is TRBV2 and J is TRBJ2-7; no reliable D call. The CDR3 has 15 residues. The V gene lost 2 bases and the J gene lost 3 bases, with 14 bases spanning the gap. Germline CDR1 and CDR2: SNHLY and FYNNEI. CDR3 DNA: TGTGCCAGCAGTGAAAGTTCCAGGAACTTCTACGAGCAGTACTTC. Its protein product is CASSESSRNFYEQYF.

This chain uses TRBV7-9 with TRBJ1-2; the D gene is possibly TRBD1 (6 bases). The germline CDR1 and CDR2 sequences are SEHNR and FQNEAQ (reference sequence). Trimming took 6 bases from V and 4 from J, leaving 12 bases between them. The CDR3 loop spans 13 amino acids. CDR3 coding DNA: TGTGCCAGCAGACTGACAGGAATCTATGGCTACACCTTC. As protein: CASRLTGIYGYTF.

V is TRBV29-1 and J is TRBJ2-5; D might be TRBD2 (6 bases). The CDR3 is 12 amino acids. CDR1 is SQVTM, CDR2 ANQGSEA, per germline. The V and J ends lost 7 bases and 5 bases respectively, with 14 bases between them. The CDR3 DNA reads as TGCAGCGCGTGGAGTGGGGGGGAGACCCAGTACTTC. Its translation: CSAWSGGETQYF.

This chain connects TRBV12-3 or TRBV12-4 to TRBJ1-1; D may be TRBD1 (6 bases). The germline V and J ends were trimmed by 6 bases and 0 bases, with 8 bases remaining between them. The CDR3 covers 13 residues. Written as DNA, the CDR3 is TGTGCCAGCAGGGGGGCTATGAACACTGAAGCTTTCTTT. Protein sequence: CASRGAMNTEAFF.

V gene TRBV9 combines with J gene TRBJ2-5, with TRBD2 as a possible D gene (6 bases). Germline V CDR1 and CDR2: SGDLS, YYNGEE. The V end lost 0 bases, the J end lost 0 bases, and 12 bases lay between the germline ends. There are 16 residues in the CDR3. This CDR3 is CASSVAAAGYQETQYF. In nucleotides, the CDR3 is TGTGCCAGCAGCGTAGCGGCGGCGGGGTACCAAGAGACCCAGTACTTC. The whole variable domain, remainder taken from reference TRBV9 and TRBJ2-5, is DSGVTQTPKHLITATGQRVTLRCSPRSGDLSVYWYQQSLDQGLQFLIQYYNGEERAKGNILERFSAQQFPDLHSELNLSSLELGDSALYFCASSVAAAGYQETQYFGPGTRLLVL.

The J gene is TRBJ1-2, the V gene TRBV29-1; 8 positions match TRBD1. Germline values: CDR1 SQVTM, CDR2 ANQGSEA. V trimming: 4 bases; J trimming: 5 bases; junction bases outside the gene matches: 6. This CDR3 has 13 amino acids. The chain's CDR3 is CSVASGQGYGYTF. The CDR3 DNA is TGCAGCGTTGCATCAGGACAGGGTTATGGCTACACCTTC.

This sequence joins TRBV7-9 and TRBJ1-4, with D possibly TRBD1 on 6 matching bases. This CDR3 has 16 residues. Per the germline V gene, CDR1 is SEHNR and CDR2 is FQNEAQ (reference sequence). Trimming stripped 1 base from V and 8 bases from J, with 17 bases between. The DNA for the CDR3 is TGTGCCAGCAGCTTAGGCGCGGGGGCGGTTCGGGAAAAACTGTTTTTT. It translates to CASSLGAGAVREKLFF. The full variable domain, its missing parts supplied by reference TRBV7-9 and TRBJ1-4, is DTGVSQNPRHKITKRGQNVTFRCDPISEHNRLYWYRQTLGQGPEFLTYFQNEAQLEKSRLLSDRFSAERPKGSFSTLEIQRTEQGDSAMYLCASSLGAGAVREKLFFGSGTQLSVL.

The rearrangement links TRBV7-7 to TRBJ2-2; 9 positions match TRBD1. The CDR3 covers 15 residues. In germline, CDR1 is SSHAT, CDR2 FNYEAQ (reference sequence). V trimming: 5 bases; J trimming: 2 bases; junction bases outside the gene matches: 3. The CDR3 nucleotides are TGTGCCAGCAGCCAGGGACAGGGCAACACCGGGGAGCTGTTTTTT. Amino acids: CASSQGQGNTGELFF.

This chain joins TRBV5-6 and TRBJ2-5, with D possibly matching TRBD2 (6 bases). The CDR3 is 17 amino acids. Trimming removed 0 bases from V and 4 bases from J, with 19 bases in between. From germline, CDR1 is SGHDT and CDR2 YYEEEE. In nucleotides, the CDR3 is TGTGCCAGCAGCTTGGGTTATGGGACTGATTTAAGAGAGACCCAGTACTTC. It is translated as CASSLGYGTDLRETQYF. Variable domain in full (rest from reference TRBV5-6 and TRBJ2-5): DAGVTQSPTHLIKTRGQQVTLRCSPKSGHDTVSWYQQALGQGPQFIFQYYEEEERQRGNFPDRFSGHQFPNYSSELNVNALLLGDSALYLCASSLGYGTDLRETQYFGPGTRLLVL.

This rearrangement joins TRBV15 to TRBJ2-7, with 7 bases lining up with TRBD2. CDR1 is LNHNV, CDR2 YYDKDF, per germline (reference sequence). V shed 0 bases, J shed 1 base, and the junction held 6 bases outside the gene matches. There are 16 residues in the CDR3. The CDR3 here is CATSREVGRGSYEQYF. In DNA, the CDR3 is TGTGCCACCAGCAGAGAGGTTGGGCGGGGGTCCTACGAGCAGTACTTC.

This clone was counted a few times. V usage is TRBV24-1 and J usage is TRBJ2-3, with TRBD1 as a possible D gene (6 bases). The CDR3 consists of 15 residues. V lost 4 bases to trimming and J lost 4 bases, with 14 bases between them. The germline V gene encodes CDR1 KGHDR and CDR2 SFDVKD. The chain's CDR3 is CATSDAGTLPDTQYF. The CDR3 coding sequence is TGTGCCACCAGTGACGCCGGGACACTCCCAGATACGCAGTATTTT.